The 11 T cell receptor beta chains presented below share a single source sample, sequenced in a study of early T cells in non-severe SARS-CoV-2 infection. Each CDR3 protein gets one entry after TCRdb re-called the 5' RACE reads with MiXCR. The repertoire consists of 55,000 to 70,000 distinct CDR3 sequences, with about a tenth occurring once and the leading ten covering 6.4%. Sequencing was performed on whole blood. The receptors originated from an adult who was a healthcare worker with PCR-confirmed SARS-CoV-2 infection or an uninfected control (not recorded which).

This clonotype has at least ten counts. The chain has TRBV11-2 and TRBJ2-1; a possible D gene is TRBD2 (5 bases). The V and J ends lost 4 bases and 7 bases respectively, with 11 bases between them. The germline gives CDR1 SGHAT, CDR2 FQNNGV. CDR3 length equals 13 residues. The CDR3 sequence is CASSSDFRNEQFF. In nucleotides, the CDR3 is TGTGCCAGCAGCTCGGACTTTCGAAATGAGCAGTTCTTC.

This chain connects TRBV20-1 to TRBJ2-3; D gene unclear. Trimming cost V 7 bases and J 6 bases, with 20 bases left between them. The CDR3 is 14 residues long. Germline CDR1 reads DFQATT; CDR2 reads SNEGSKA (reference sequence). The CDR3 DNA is TGCAGTGGGTCCCCTGAGCAGCTAGGGGATACGCAGTATTTT. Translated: CSGSPEQLGDTQYF.

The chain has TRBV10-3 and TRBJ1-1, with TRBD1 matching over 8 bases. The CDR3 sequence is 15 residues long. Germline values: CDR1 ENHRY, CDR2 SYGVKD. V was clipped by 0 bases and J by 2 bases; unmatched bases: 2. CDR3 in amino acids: CAISESDRGNTEAFF. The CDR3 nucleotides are TGTGCCATCAGTGAGTCCGACAGGGGAAACACTGAAGCTTTCTTT.

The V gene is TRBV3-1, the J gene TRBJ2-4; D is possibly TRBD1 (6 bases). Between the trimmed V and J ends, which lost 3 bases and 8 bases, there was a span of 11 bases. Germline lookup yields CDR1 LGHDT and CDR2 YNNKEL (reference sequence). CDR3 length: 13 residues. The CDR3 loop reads CASSQIQGHIQYF. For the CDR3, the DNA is TGTGCCAGCAGCCAGATACAGGGACACATTCAGTACTTC.

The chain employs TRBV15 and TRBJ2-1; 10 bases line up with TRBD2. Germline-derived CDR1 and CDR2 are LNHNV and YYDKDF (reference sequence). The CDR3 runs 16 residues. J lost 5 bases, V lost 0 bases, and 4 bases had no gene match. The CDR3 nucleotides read TGTGCCACCAGCAGAGAAGTGCTAGCGGGAGACAATGAGCAGTTCTTC. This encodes CATSREVLAGDNEQFF.

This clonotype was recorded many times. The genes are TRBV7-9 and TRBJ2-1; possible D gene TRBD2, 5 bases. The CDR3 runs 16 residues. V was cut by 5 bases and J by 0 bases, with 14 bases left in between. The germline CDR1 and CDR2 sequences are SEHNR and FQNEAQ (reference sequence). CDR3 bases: TGTGCCAGCAGCCAGACTCTTACTAGCTCCTACAATGAGCAGTTCTTC. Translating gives CASSQTLTSSYNEQFF.

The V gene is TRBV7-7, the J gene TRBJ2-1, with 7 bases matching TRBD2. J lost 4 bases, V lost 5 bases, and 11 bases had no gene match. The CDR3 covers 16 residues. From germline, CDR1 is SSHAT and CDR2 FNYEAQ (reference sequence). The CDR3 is CASSPSLAGGYNEQFF. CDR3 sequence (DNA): TGTGCCAGCAGCCCATCATTAGCGGGCGGGTACAATGAGCAGTTCTTC.

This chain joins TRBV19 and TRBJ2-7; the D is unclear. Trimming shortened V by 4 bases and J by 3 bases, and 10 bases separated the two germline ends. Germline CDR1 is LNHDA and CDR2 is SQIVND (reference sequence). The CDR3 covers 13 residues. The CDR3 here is CASSRQGFYEQYF. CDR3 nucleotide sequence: TGTGCCAGTAGTAGACAAGGATTCTACGAGCAGTACTTC. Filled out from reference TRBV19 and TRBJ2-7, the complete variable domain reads DGGITQSPKYLFRKEGQNVTLSCEQNLNHDAMYWYRQDPGQGLRLIYYSQIVNDFQKGDIAEGYSVSREKKESFPLTVTSAQKNPTAFYLCASSRQGFYEQYFGPGTRLTVT.

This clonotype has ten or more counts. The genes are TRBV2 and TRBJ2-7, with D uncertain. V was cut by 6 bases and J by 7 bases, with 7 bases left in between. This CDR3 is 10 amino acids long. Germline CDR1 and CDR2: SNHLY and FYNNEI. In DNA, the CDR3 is TGTGCCAGCAGATTATTTGAGCAGTACTTC. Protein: CASRLFEQYF.

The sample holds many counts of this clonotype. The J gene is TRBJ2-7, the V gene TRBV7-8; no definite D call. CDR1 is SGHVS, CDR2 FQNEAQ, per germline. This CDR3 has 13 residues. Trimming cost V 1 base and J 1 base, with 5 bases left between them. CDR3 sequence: CASSLGPSYEQYF. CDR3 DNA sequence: TGTGCCAGCAGCTTAGGACCGTCCTACGAGCAGTACTTC.

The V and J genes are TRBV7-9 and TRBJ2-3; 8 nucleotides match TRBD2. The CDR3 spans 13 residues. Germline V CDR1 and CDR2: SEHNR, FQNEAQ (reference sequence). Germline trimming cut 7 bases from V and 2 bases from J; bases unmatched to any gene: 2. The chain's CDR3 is CASIAGSTDTQYF. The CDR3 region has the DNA TGTGCCAGCATAGCGGGGTCCACAGATACGCAGTATTTT. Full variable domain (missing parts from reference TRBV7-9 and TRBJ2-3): DTGVSQNPRHKITKRGQNVTFRCDPISEHNRLYWYRQTLGQGPEFLTYFQNEAQLEKSRLLSDRFSAERPKGSFSTLEIQRTEQGDSAMYLCASIAGSTDTQYFGPGTRLTVL.